This T cell receptor (beta chain) was found in a study of blood T cell repertoires in COVID-19. Study-level background: From the United States, Italy and Spain came samples of acute and convalescent COVID-19. Sources were T cells, B-cell-depleted T cells, or PBMCs; the material itself was cDNA or gDNA.

Unmatched junction bases numbered 6, after V lost 8 bases and J lost 4 bases. This CDR3 has 13 amino acids. Germline V gene data show CDR1 as SEHNR and CDR2 as FQNEAQ (reference sequence). Per the authors' pipeline: Amplifying reference gene primers gave estimates of nucleated cell counts. The protocol was immunoSEQ multiplex PCR, while the TCRdb copy is restricted to in-frame clones and leaves out a portion. V, J and clone size are taken as reported in that table, and D and trimming were inferred from the DNA itself. Among roughly 28,000 clones listed, approximately 90% were seen once. Sequencing was done on a sample of peripheral blood. This receptor was obtained from a human donor in a cohort sampled during active COVID-19. The rearrangement uses TRBV7-9 and TRBJ1-1, with 8 bases that match TRBD1. The CDR3 reads CASPQGAGTEAFF. The CDR3 bases are TGTGCCAGCCCCCAGGGGGCTGGCACTGAAGCTTTCTTT.